This TCR beta chain originates from a study of tumor T cells in aggressive B-cell lymphoma. Germline CDR1 is SEHNR and CDR2 is FQNEAQ (reference sequence). V lost 1 base, J lost 9 bases, and 7 bases lay in between. The CDR3 spans 12 residues. Generated by immunoSEQ multiplex PCR, the TCRdb table keeps only in-frame clones and is missing some. The data hold fewer than 3,000 clones, with about 86% observed a single time. V usage is TRBV7-9 and J usage is TRBJ2-1; D ambiguous. The clonotype was recovered from an adult with diffuse large B cell lymphoma. The sample comprised tumor tissue. The CDR3 bases are TGTGCCAGCAGCTTAGAGACTGTTGAGCAGTTCTTC. Translated, it gives CASSLETVEQFF.